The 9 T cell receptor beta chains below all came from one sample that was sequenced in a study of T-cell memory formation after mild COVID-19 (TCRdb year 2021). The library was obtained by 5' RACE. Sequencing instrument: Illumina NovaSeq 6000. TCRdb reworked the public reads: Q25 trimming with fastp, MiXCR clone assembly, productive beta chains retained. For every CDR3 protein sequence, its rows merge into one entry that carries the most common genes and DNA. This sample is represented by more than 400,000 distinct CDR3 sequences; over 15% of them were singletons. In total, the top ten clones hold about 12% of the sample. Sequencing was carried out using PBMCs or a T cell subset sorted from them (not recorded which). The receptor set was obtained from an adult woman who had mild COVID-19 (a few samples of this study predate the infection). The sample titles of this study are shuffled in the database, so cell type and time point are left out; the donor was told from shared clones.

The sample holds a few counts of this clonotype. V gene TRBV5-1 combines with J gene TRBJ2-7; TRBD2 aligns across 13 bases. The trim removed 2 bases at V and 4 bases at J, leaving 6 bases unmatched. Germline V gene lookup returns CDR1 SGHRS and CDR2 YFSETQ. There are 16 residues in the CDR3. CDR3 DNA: TGCGCCAGCAGCTTAGGGACTAGCGGGACGAATTACGAGCAGTACTTC. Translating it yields CASSLGTSGTNYEQYF. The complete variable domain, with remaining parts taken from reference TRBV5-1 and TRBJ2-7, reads KAGVTQTPRYLIKTRGQQVTLSCSPISGHRSVSWYQQTPGQGLQFLFEYFSETQRNKGNFPGRFSGRQFSNSRSEMNVSTLELGDSALYLCASSLGTSGTNYEQYFGPGTRLTVT.

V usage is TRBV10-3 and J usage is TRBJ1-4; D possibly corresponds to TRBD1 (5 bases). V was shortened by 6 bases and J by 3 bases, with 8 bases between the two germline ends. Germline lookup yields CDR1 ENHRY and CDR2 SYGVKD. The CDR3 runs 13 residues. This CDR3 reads CAISQGPNEKLFF. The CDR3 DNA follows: TGTGCCATCAGCCAGGGCCCTAATGAAAAACTGTTTTTT.

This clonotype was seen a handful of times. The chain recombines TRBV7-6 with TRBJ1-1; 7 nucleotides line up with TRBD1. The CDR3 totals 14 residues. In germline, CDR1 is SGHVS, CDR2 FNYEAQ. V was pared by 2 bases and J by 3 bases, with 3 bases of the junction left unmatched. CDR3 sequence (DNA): TGTGCCAGCAGCTTAACAGGGGACTACACTGAAGCTTTCTTT. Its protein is CASSLTGDYTEAFF.

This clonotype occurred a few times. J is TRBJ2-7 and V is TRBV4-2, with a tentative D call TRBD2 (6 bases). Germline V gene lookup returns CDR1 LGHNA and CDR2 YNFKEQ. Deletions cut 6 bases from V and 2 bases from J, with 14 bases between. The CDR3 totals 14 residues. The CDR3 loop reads CASRETRATYEQYF. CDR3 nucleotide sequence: TGTGCCAGCAGGGAGACTAGGGCCACCTACGAGCAGTACTTC.

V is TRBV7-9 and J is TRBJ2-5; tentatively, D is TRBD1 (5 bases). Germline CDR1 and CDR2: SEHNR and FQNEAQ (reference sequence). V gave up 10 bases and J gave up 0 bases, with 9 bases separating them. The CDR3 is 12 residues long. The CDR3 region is CAIGHNQETQYF. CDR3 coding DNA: TGTGCCATCGGACACAACCAAGAGACCCAGTACTTC.

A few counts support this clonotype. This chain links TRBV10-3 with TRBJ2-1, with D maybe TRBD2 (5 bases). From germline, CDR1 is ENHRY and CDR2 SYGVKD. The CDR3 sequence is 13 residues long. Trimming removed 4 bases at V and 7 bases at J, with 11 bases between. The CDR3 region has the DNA TGTGCCATCAGTGTAGAGCCGGGAAATGAGCAGTTCTTC. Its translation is CAISVEPGNEQFF.

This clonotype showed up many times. CDR3 sequence (DNA): TGTGCCAGCAGCTCAACCTCTGGGGCCAACGTCCTGACTTTC. This gives the protein CASSSTSGANVLTF. This chain connects TRBV7-9 to TRBJ2-6, with no clear D. CDR1 is SEHNR and CDR2 is FQNEAQ in the germline V gene (reference sequence). The CDR3 runs to 14 residues. The V end was cut by 4 bases, the J end by 0 bases, with 4 bases between.

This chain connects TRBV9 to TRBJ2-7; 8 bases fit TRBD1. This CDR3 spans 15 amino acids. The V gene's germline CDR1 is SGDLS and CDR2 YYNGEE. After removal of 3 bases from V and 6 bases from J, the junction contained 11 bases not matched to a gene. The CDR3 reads CASSATTGDEGEQYF. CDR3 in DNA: TGTGCCAGCAGCGCAACGACAGGGGACGAGGGCGAGCAGTACTTC.

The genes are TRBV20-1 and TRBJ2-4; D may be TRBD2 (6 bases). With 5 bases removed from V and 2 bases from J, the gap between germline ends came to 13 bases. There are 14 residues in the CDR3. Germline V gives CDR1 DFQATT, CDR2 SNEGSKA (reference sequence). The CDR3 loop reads CSASEGNSKNIQYF. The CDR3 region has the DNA TGCAGTGCTTCGGAGGGCAACTCCAAAAACATTCAGTACTTC.